This passage covers 19 T cell receptor beta chains from one sample sequenced in a study of T-cell memory formation after mild COVID-19. TCRdb passed the 5' RACE reads through MiXCR, listing each CDR3 protein once. The sample carries some 490,000 distinct CDR3 sequences, 15% to 20% recorded once. The sequencing input was PBMCs or a T cell subset sorted from them (not recorded which). These receptors all stem from an adult woman who had mild COVID-19 (a few samples of this study predate the infection). Cell type and time point are not known.

This chain joins TRBV20-1 and TRBJ1-1; the D gene is possibly TRBD1 (5 bases). The CDR3 loop spans 13 amino acids. The germline CDR1 and CDR2 sequences are DFQATT and SNEGSKA (reference sequence). As DNA, the CDR3 is TGCAGCGCGAGCAAGGACATGAACACTGAAGCTTTCTTT. Protein: CSASKDMNTEAFF.

This clonotype was picked up many times. The rearrangement joins TRBV9 to TRBJ1-5, with D maybe TRBD1 (5 bases). The CDR3 length is 14 residues. V was trimmed by 0 bases and J by 6 bases, leaving 10 bases between them. Looked up from germline, CDR1 is SGDLS and CDR2 is YYNGEE. The CDR3 DNA is TGTGCCAGCAGCGTAGACGGGGCCGGTCAGCCCCAGCATTTT. Its protein is CASSVDGAGQPQHF.

As DNA, the CDR3 is TGTGCCACCAGTGATAGCCCCCGGACAGGGTCCTACGAGCAGTACTTC. This codes for CATSDSPRTGSYEQYF. V usage is TRBV24-1 and J usage is TRBJ2-7, with 8 bases fitting TRBD1. V lost 3 bases and J lost 1; bases outside the gene matches: 7. The CDR3 runs to 16 residues. Germline CDR1 is KGHDR and CDR2 is SFDVKD.

Only a few counts were recorded for this clonotype. The J gene is TRBJ2-3, the V gene TRBV24-1; D is uncertain. The CDR3 sequence is 14 residues long. CDR1 and CDR2 from the germline V gene are KGHDR and SFDVKD. V lost 3 bases, J lost 0 bases, and 6 bases lay in between. In DNA, the CDR3 is TGTGCCACCAGTGATAGATACAGCACAGATACGCAGTATTTT. Amino acids: CATSDRYSTDTQYF.

This clonotype has only a few counts. J is TRBJ2-7 and V is TRBV12-3 or TRBV12-4; D is unclear. Trimming removed 6 bases at V and 2 bases at J, with 17 bases between. CDR3 length equals 15 residues. CDR3 nucleotides: TGTGCCAGCAGCCCGGCAGACGGCCAAACCTACGAGCAGTACTTC. Amino acid sequence: CASSPADGQTYEQYF.

This clonotype was detected only a few times. The J gene is TRBJ2-2, the V gene TRBV29-1; 10 nucleotides agree with TRBD2. V was clipped by 2 bases and J by 4 bases; unmatched bases: 4. Germline loops: CDR1 SQVTM, CDR2 ANQGSEA. The CDR3 is made up of 15 amino acids. CDR3 protein: CSVELAGGPTGELFF. Written as DNA, the CDR3 is TGCAGCGTTGAATTAGCGGGAGGCCCCACCGGGGAGCTGTTTTTT.

The rearrangement links TRBV10-3 to TRBJ1-5, with 8 bases matching TRBD1. After removal of 6 bases from V and 5 bases from J, the junction contained 6 bases not matched to a gene. Germline assignment: CDR1 ENHRY and CDR2 SYGVKD. The CDR3 runs 14 residues. The CDR3 DNA reads TGTGCCATCAGCAAGGACAGGGACTATCAGCCCCAGCATTTT. Protein product: CAISKDRDYQPQHF.

In its sample, this clonotype was seen once. The gene calls are TRBV6-6 and TRBJ1-1; D is possibly TRBD1 (6 bases). Germline assignment: CDR1 MNHNY and CDR2 SVGAGI (reference sequence). There are 13 residues in the CDR3. The germline V and J ends were trimmed by 5 bases and 6 bases, with 13 bases remaining between them. CDR3 sequence reads: CASSIQGPPEAFF. CDR3 nucleotides: TGTGCCAGCAGTATCCAGGGGCCACCTGAAGCTTTCTTT.

This clonotype came up a few times. The chain has TRBV7-8 and TRBJ2-1; 8 bases line up with TRBD2. CDR3 length: 15 residues. J gave up 5 bases and V 1 base, and 4 bases lay outside the gene matches. Germline CDR1 is SGHVS and CDR2 is FQNEAQ. For the CDR3, the DNA is TGTGCCAGCAGCTTAGTCTATAGCGGGAACAATGAGCAGTTCTTC. Encoded protein: CASSLVYSGNNEQFF.

Concerning this clonotype: A much larger clone is a single base away; this may be a read error. The CDR3 DNA sequence: TGTGCCAGCAGCCTACCTGATAGCGGGACTAACGAGCAGTACTTC. Translating gives CASSLPDSGTNEQYF. The V and J genes are TRBV12-3 or TRBV12-4 and TRBJ2-7; 8 positions match TRBD2. V lost 6 bases, J lost 5 bases, and 12 bases stayed unmatched. CDR3 length: 15 residues.

The V and J genes are TRBV24-1 and TRBJ2-5; 8 bases map to TRBD1. Germline V gene sequence: CDR1 KGHDR, CDR2 SFDVKD. The CDR3 loop spans 15 amino acids. Germline trimming cut 9 bases from V and 2 bases from J; bases unmatched to any gene: 10. CDR3 region: CATGHIGTGQETQYF. For the CDR3, the DNA is TGTGCCACCGGCCATATCGGGACAGGACAAGAGACCCAGTACTTC.

Here the CDR3 reads CASSLSQGWEQFF. The CDR3 region has the DNA TGTGCCAGCAGCCTCTCACAGGGATGGGAGCAGTTCTTC. The J gene is TRBJ2-1, the V gene TRBV6-1; tentatively, D is TRBD1 (6 bases). Germline-derived CDR1 and CDR2 are MNHNS and SASEGT. Trimming removed 6 bases from V and 10 bases from J, with 16 bases in between. The length of the CDR3 is 13 residues.

This clonotype was picked up a small number of times. This chain uses TRBV5-1 with TRBJ1-1, with 8 bases fitting TRBD1. CDR3 length equals 16 residues. V lost 2 bases, J lost 0 bases, and 6 bases stayed unmatched. In germline, CDR1 is SGHRS, CDR2 YFSETQ. The CDR3 is CASSFLGTGMNTEAFF. The CDR3 region has the DNA TGCGCCAGCAGCTTCTTAGGGACAGGAATGAACACTGAAGCTTTCTTT.

A few counts support this clonotype. The V gene is TRBV20-1, the J gene TRBJ2-7; D remains ambiguous. This CDR3 comprises 14 residues. Germline CDR1 is DFQATT and CDR2 is SNEGSKA (reference sequence). Trimming took off 3 bases at V and 0 bases at J, with 12 bases between the two ends. CDR3 amino acids: CSARGRKGSYEQYF. The CDR3 nucleotides are TGCAGTGCTAGGGGTAGAAAGGGCTCCTACGAGCAGTACTTC.

V and J are TRBV24-1 and TRBJ2-7; D gene ambiguous. Trimming removed 4 bases from V and 3 bases from J, with 9 bases in between. The germline V gene has CDR1 KGHDR and CDR2 SFDVKD. The CDR3 covers 13 residues. CDR3 DNA: TGTGCCACCAGTGAGGAAGGGAACTACGAGCAGTACTTC. Translation: CATSEEGNYEQYF.

This clonotype was counted only a few times. The chain carries TRBV7-8 and TRBJ2-1, with 12 bases lining up with TRBD1. V trimming: 1 base; J trimming: 9 bases; junction bases outside the gene matches: 16. This CDR3 comprises 19 residues. The germline gives CDR1 SGHVS, CDR2 FQNEAQ. CDR3 in amino acids: CASSLVFWVMGQGAGEQFF. The CDR3 DNA reads TGTGCCAGCAGCTTAGTCTTTTGGGTAATGGGACAGGGGGCAGGTGAGCAGTTCTTC. Looking up the rest from reference TRBV7-8 and TRBJ2-1 gives the full variable domain: GAGVSQSPRYKVAKRGQDVALRCDPISGHVSLFWYQQALGQGPEFLTYFQNEAQLDKSGLPSDRFFAERPEGSVSTLKIQRTQQEDSAVYLCASSLVFWVMGQGAGEQFFGPGTRLTVL.

This clonotype appeared a few times. The chain links TRBV7-9 to TRBJ2-5; possibly TRBD2 for D (5 bases). Looked up from germline, CDR1 is SEHNR and CDR2 is FQNEAQ (reference sequence). The CDR3 totals 15 residues. Trimming left V 3 bases short and J 1 base short, with 12 bases between. The CDR3 region is CASSFGVGLQETQYF. The CDR3 nucleotides are TGTGCCAGCAGCTTCGGGGTCGGGCTCCAAGAGACCCAGTACTTC.

The sample holds a few counts of this clonotype. This chain joins TRBV19 and TRBJ2-2; 8 bases fit TRBD1. The CDR3 is 16 amino acids. CDR1 is LNHDA and CDR2 is SQIVND in the germline V gene (reference sequence). Unmatched junction bases numbered 17, after V lost 9 bases and J lost 8 bases. CDR3 DNA sequence: TGTGCCAGCAGCCAAGGACAGGGTTTCATATTGGGGGAGCTGTTTTTT. Translation: CASSQGQGFILGELFF.

This clonotype was seen only a few times. The junction and the germline gene differ at one end; a read error may be behind it. This chain joins TRBV4-1 and TRBJ2-5, with 10 bases identical to TRBD1. Germline V gene data show CDR1 as MGHRA and CDR2 as YSYEKL. The CDR3 is made up of 14 amino acids. CDR3 coding DNA: TGCGTCAGCAGCCAGGACAGGGGGCAAGAGACCCAGTACTTC. This encodes CVSSQDRGQETQYF.